What follows are 7 T cell receptor beta chains derived from one specimen sequenced in a study of T cell repertoires in cytomegalovirus infection. TCRdb re-analysed the reads in MiXCR, keeping a single row per CDR3 protein. Of around 300,000 distinct CDR3 sequences listed, 20% to 30% are singletons. Sequencing was carried out using PBMCs. Receptor source: a human donor in good health (CMV status not recorded). Some clones in this sample may be carry-over from other donors' samples.

In its sample, this clonotype was seen a few times. This chain links TRBV19 with TRBJ2-1; D not certain. The CDR3 totals 14 residues. Trimming stripped 10 bases from V and 0 bases from J, with 13 bases between. The germline V gene has CDR1 LNHDA and CDR2 SQIVND (reference sequence). This chain's CDR3 is CATDRGGSYNEQFF. DNA for the CDR3: TGTGCCACCGACCGAGGCGGCTCCTACAATGAGCAGTTCTTC.

This clonotype came up many times. V gene TRBV7-9 combines with J gene TRBJ1-2; D remains ambiguous. CDR1 is SEHNR and CDR2 is FQNEAQ in the germline V gene (reference sequence). This CDR3 comprises 15 residues. The ends were cut back, 1 base at V and 8 bases at J, with 17 bases in the middle. In DNA form, the CDR3 reads TGTGCCAGCAGCTTAGTACCGGCTTCCGGAAAGGGCTACACCTTC. Its protein is CASSLVPASGKGYTF.

Concerning this clonotype itself: A read error may produce the germline difference seen at one junction end. The genes are TRBV5-1 and TRBJ2-6, with 12 bases lining up with TRBD1. Germline-derived CDR1 and CDR2 are SGHRS and YFSETQ. This CDR3 is 19 amino acids long. CDR3 residues: CASSLATGQGATGADVLTF. The CDR3 nucleotides are TGCGCCAGCAGCTTGGCGACGGGACAGGGGGCGACTGGGGCCGACGTCCTGACTTTC.

The CDR3 protein is CASSPGGMREQYF. The CDR3 bases are TGTGCCAGCAGCCCAGGAGGGATGCGGGAGCAGTACTTC. The V call is TRBV7-9, the J call TRBJ2-7; TRBD2 might be the D (6 bases). V was shortened by 5 bases and J by 7 bases, with 15 bases between the two germline ends. The germline V gene has CDR1 SEHNR and CDR2 FQNEAQ (reference sequence). The CDR3 spans 13 residues. Variable domain in full (rest from reference TRBV7-9 and TRBJ2-7): DTGVSQNPRHKITKRGQNVTFRCDPISEHNRLYWYRQTLGQGPEFLTYFQNEAQLEKSRLLSDRFSAERPKGSFSTLEIQRTEQGDSAMYLCASSPGGMREQYFGPGTRLTVT.

The genes are TRBV20-1 and TRBJ2-3, with 11 bases that match TRBD2. The CDR3 is 15 residues long. Germline CDR1 and CDR2: DFQATT and SNEGSKA (reference sequence). Unmatched junction bases numbered 10, after V lost 6 bases and J lost 5 bases. CDR3 amino acids: CSAPIAGGPKDTQYF. CDR3 DNA: TGCAGTGCCCCCATAGCGGGAGGGCCGAAAGATACGCAGTATTTT.

The chain has TRBV29-1 and TRBJ2-1, with D possibly TRBD2 on 6 matching bases. V lost 7 bases, J lost 7 bases, and 11 bases lay in between. This CDR3 is 11 amino acids long. CDR1 is SQVTM, CDR2 ANQGSEA, per germline. The CDR3 protein is CSGGLKNEQFF. For the CDR3, the DNA is TGCAGCGGGGGACTGAAGAATGAGCAGTTCTTC.

This clonotype has more than one count but fewer than ten. The chain uses TRBV7-9 and TRBJ1-1; 9 bases match TRBD1. The CDR3 runs 13 residues. V lost 5 bases and J lost 7; bases outside the gene matches: 5. Germline CDR1 reads SEHNR; CDR2 reads FQNEAQ (reference sequence). The CDR3 coding sequence is TGTGCCAGCAGCGCCCAGGGACAGGGTGAAGCTTTCTTT. Its translation: CASSAQGQGEAFF.